The 16 T cell receptor beta chains listed next were all sequenced from one sample in a study of shared clonotypes between healthy human individuals. TCRdb keeps only in-frame clones here, not all; method: immunoSEQ multiplex PCR. The sample lists about 2.3 million clones, more than 80% occurring once. Sequenced input: naive CD4+ T cells from PBMCs. Sample subset: CD45RA+ positively selected. The receptors shown here come from a man younger than 35 in good health. Some clones in this sample may be carry-over from other donors' samples.

This chain uses TRBV27 with TRBJ2-6, with D maybe TRBD2 (6 bases). There are 20 residues in the CDR3. Trimming took 1 base from V and 1 from J, leaving 20 bases between them. Germline V gene lookup returns CDR1 MNHEY and CDR2 SMNVEV (reference sequence). The CDR3 nucleotides are TGTGCCAGCAGTTTATACGGCAGGGAGGAGGGCCGGTCTGGGGCCAACGTCCTGACTTTC. Translated: CASSLYGREEGRSGANVLTF.

This chain uses TRBV29-1 with TRBJ2-3; 9 bases are a match to TRBD1. J was trimmed by 2 bases and V by 4 bases; bases with no gene match: 10. The CDR3 has 16 residues. Germline V gives CDR1 SQVTM, CDR2 ANQGSEA. The CDR3 here is CSVAGTGNRATDTQYF. The CDR3 DNA is TGCAGCGTTGCCGGGACAGGGAATAGGGCCACAGATACGCAGTATTTT.

The chain links TRBV2 to TRBJ1-1; D is unclear. V shed 7 bases and J shed 5 bases, with 8 bases lying between them. The CDR3 sequence is 11 residues long. Germline V gene lookup returns CDR1 SNHLY and CDR2 FYNNEI. The CDR3 DNA sequence: TGTGCCAGCACGGCGGGGACTGAAGCTTTCTTT. Translated, it gives CASTAGTEAFF.

The count of this clone is one. The chain is built from TRBV4-2 and TRBJ2-2; D uncertain. The germline CDR1 and CDR2 sequences are LGHNA and YNFKEQ. V lost 4 bases, J lost 5 bases, and 11 bases lay in between. This CDR3 region has 14 residues. CDR3 DNA sequence: TGTGCCAGCAGCCGACCCGCCGGGACCGGGGAGCTGTTTTTT. This gives the protein CASSRPAGTGELFF.

This clone has just one count. V and J are TRBV15 and TRBJ1-3; D unresolved. Trimming took 1 base from V and 1 from J, leaving 8 bases between them. Germline V gene data show CDR1 as LNHNV and CDR2 as YYDKDF (reference sequence). The CDR3 spans 15 residues. This CDR3 reads CATSRGAVSGNTIYF. DNA of the CDR3: TGTGCCACCAGCAGAGGGGCCGTATCTGGAAACACCATATATTTT.

V and J are TRBV5-4 and TRBJ2-2, with 11 bases lining up with TRBD1. The CDR3 is made up of 14 amino acids. Trimming at V came to 5 bases and at J to 5 bases, leaving 2 bases not matched to a gene. Germline loops: CDR1 SGHNT, CDR2 YYREEE (reference sequence). The CDR3 spells CASRDRGLTGELFF. CDR3 DNA sequence: TGTGCCAGCAGGGACAGGGGGCTTACCGGGGAGCTGTTTTTT.

The V and J genes are TRBV28 and TRBJ1-2; unclear D gene. Trimming left V 5 bases short and J 8 bases short, with 12 bases between. Germline-derived CDR1 and CDR2 are MDHEN and SYDVKM. CDR3 length: 12 residues. The CDR3 DNA sequence: TGTGCCAGCAGTAATGGTAGGGTCGGCTACACCTTC. Protein product: CASSNGRVGYTF.

A single count supports this clone. The genes are TRBV7-9 and TRBJ2-1; 13 bases are a match to TRBD2. CDR1 is SEHNR and CDR2 is FQNEAQ in the germline V gene (reference sequence). Trimming removed 3 bases from V and 7 bases from J; junction bases left unmatched: 9. The CDR3 is 17 amino acids. CDR3 residues: CASSLIPGLAGENEQFF. For the CDR3, the DNA is TGTGCCAGCAGCTTGATCCCAGGACTAGCGGGAGAAAATGAGCAGTTCTTC. The full variable domain, rest sourced from reference TRBV7-9 and TRBJ2-1, is DTGVSQNPRHKITKRGQNVTFRCDPISEHNRLYWYRQTLGQGPEFLTYFQNEAQLEKSRLLSDRFSAERPKGSFSTLEIQRTEQGDSAMYLCASSLIPGLAGENEQFFGPGTRLTVL.

The chain recombines TRBV6-1 with TRBJ2-5, with D possibly being TRBD1 (5 bases). V was cut by 5 bases and J by 5 bases, with 18 bases left in between. Per the germline V gene, CDR1 is MNHNS and CDR2 is SASEGT. This CDR3 region has 15 residues. CDR3 nucleotide sequence: TGTGCCAGCAGTAGAACGGGTCCAAACAGGGAGACCCAGTACTTC. Its protein is CASSRTGPNRETQYF.

The V and J genes are TRBV7-2 and TRBJ1-1, with D tentatively TRBD1 (6 bases). Germline V gene sequence: CDR1 SGHTA, CDR2 FQGNSA. Trimming removed 0 bases at V and 10 bases at J, with 21 bases between. The CDR3 length is 16 residues. The CDR3 loop is CASSLAHRFAGGVAFF. CDR3 DNA: TGTGCCAGCAGCTTAGCGCATAGATTTGCTGGGGGCGTAGCTTTCTTT.

This clone has a single count. V gene TRBV5-6 combines with J gene TRBJ1-4, with a possible D match to TRBD1 (6 bases). In germline, CDR1 is SGHDT, CDR2 YYEEEE. The V and J ends lost 0 bases and 7 bases respectively, with 13 bases between them. The CDR3 runs 15 residues. CDR3 loop: CASSLGGGRIEKLFF. For the CDR3, the DNA is TGTGCCAGCAGCTTGGGAGGGGGAAGGATTGAAAAACTGTTTTTT.

The chain combines TRBV5-4 with TRBJ2-2; 9 bases are shared with TRBD2. V was clipped by 0 bases and J by 5 bases; unmatched bases: 8. The germline CDR1 and CDR2 sequences are SGHNT and YYREEE (reference sequence). CDR3 length: 17 amino acids. Here the CDR3 reads CASSLDTFSGRTGELFF. Here the CDR3 DNA reads TGTGCCAGCAGCTTGGACACTTTTAGCGGGAGAACCGGGGAGCTGTTTTTT.

V gene TRBV4-1 combines with J gene TRBJ1-4, with D uncertain. V dropped 0 bases and J dropped 2 bases, with 10 bases sitting between them. Germline values: CDR1 MGHRA, CDR2 YSYEKL. This CDR3 contains 16 residues. The DNA of the CDR3 is TGCGCCAGCAGCCAAGATTCGAGGTTGACTAATGAAAAACTGTTTTTT. As protein: CASSQDSRLTNEKLFF.

Note on this clone: In the same sample, other DNA sequences code for this CDR3. The chain employs TRBV7-2 and TRBJ2-7; 13 bases map to TRBD2. The J segment lost 3 bases and the V segment lost 5 bases, leaving 4 bases of the junction unmatched. From germline, CDR1 is SGHTA and CDR2 FQGNSA. The CDR3 consists of 15 residues. CDR3 nucleotides: TGTGCCAGCAGCCGCGGGACTAGCGGGAACTACGAGCAGTACTTC. Protein: CASSRGTSGNYEQYF.

This rearrangement joins TRBV7-6 to TRBJ2-5; D call uncertain. Germline V gene lookup returns CDR1 SGHVS and CDR2 FNYEAQ. The CDR3 runs to 13 residues. V shed 3 bases and J shed 5 bases, with 10 bases lying between them. CDR3 sequence: CASSFSAAETQYF. CDR3 coding DNA: TGTGCCAGCAGCTTTAGTGCCGCCGAGACCCAGTACTTC. Variable domain in full (rest from reference TRBV7-6 and TRBJ2-5): GAGVSQSPRYKVTKRGQDVALRCDPISGHVSLYWYRQALGQGPEFLTYFNYEAQQDKSGLPNDRFSAERPEGSISTLTIQRTEQRDSAMYRCASSFSAAETQYFGPGTRLLVL.

This clone was recorded only once. Within the sample, other DNA sequences also encode this same CDR3. The CDR3 here is CASSLWGNTIYF. The CDR3 region has the DNA TGTGCCAGCAGCTTGTGGGGGAACACCATATATTTT. The chain couples TRBV7-2 to TRBJ1-3, with TRBD1 as a possible D gene (5 bases). Germline V gives CDR1 SGHTA, CDR2 FQGNSA. The CDR3 totals 12 residues. V was shortened by 3 bases and J by 7 bases, with 7 bases between the two germline ends.